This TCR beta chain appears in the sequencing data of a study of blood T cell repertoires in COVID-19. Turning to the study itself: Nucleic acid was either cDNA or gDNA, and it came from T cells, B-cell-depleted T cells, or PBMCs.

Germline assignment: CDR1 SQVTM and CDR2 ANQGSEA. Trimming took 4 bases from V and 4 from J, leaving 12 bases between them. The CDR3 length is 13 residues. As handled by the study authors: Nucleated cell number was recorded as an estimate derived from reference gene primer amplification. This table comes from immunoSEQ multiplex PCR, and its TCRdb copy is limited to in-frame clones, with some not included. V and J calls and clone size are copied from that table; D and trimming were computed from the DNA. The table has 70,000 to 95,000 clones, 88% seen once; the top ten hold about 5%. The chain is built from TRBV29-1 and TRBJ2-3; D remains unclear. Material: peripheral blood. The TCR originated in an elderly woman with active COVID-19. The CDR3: CSVGTYPPDTQYF. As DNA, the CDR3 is TGCAGCGTTGGCACTTACCCTCCAGATACGCAGTATTTT.